Listed here are 21 T cell receptor beta chains from one sample, sequenced in a study of blood T cell repertoires in COVID-19. Sequencing was performed with immunoSEQ multiplex PCR; in TCRdb, only in-frame clones are kept and a portion is missing. The sample has over 120,000 clones, 88% seen once. What was sequenced was peripheral blood. Receptors originate from a man in his sixties or seventies with acute or convalescent COVID-19.

This chain connects TRBV27 to TRBJ2-7, with 8 positions matching TRBD2. With V trimmed by 4 bases and J by 1 base, 9 bases remained unmatched. The germline V gene encodes CDR1 MNHEY and CDR2 SMNVEV (reference sequence). The CDR3 extends over 16 amino acids. The CDR3 sequence is CASSSLSSGRSYEQYF. The CDR3 DNA follows: TGTGCCAGCAGTTCCCTTTCTAGCGGGCGATCCTACGAGCAGTACTTC.

The V and J genes are TRBV10-3 and TRBJ2-2, with D hard to call. Deletions cut 8 bases from V and 2 bases from J, with 12 bases between. Germline V lookup: CDR1 ENHRY, CDR2 SYGVKD. The CDR3 runs 14 residues. The CDR3 bases are TGTGCCATCCACCTGGGCACCAACACCGGGGAGCTGTTTTTT. Its translation: CAIHLGTNTGELFF.

The gene calls are TRBV11-2 and TRBJ2-1; D unclear. The CDR3 is 12 amino acids. The V gene lost 6 bases and the J gene lost 9 bases, with 12 bases spanning the gap. Germline CDR1 reads SGHAT; CDR2 reads FQNNGV. CDR3 bases: TGTGCCAGCAGTCCGGGTGTCAGTGAGCAGTTCTTC. This translates into CASSPGVSEQFF.

The chain carries TRBV7-8 and TRBJ2-3; 7 bases fit TRBD2. Per germline, CDR1 SGHVS and CDR2 FQNEAQ. The CDR3 sequence is 15 residues long. Trimming cost V 7 bases and J 4 bases; bases outside gene matches: 11. Here the CDR3 reads CASTQGREAADTQYF. In nucleotides, the CDR3 is TGTGCCAGCACCCAAGGGAGGGAGGCGGCAGATACGCAGTATTTT.

With regard to this clone: Other nucleotide sequences in the sample specify the same CDR3. The chain is built from TRBV6-4 and TRBJ2-3; D unresolved. The CDR3 runs 14 residues. V was trimmed by 4 bases and J by 0 bases, leaving 8 bases between them. Germline CDR1 and CDR2: MRHNA and SNTAGT. This CDR3 is CASSALSSTDTQYF. CDR3 coding DNA: TGTGCCAGCAGTGCCCTCAGTAGCACAGATACGCAGTATTTT.

The V gene is TRBV6-5, the J gene TRBJ1-3, with 7 positions matching TRBD1. The germline gives CDR1 MNHEY, CDR2 SVGAGI. V lost 4 bases, J lost 4 bases, and 7 bases stayed unmatched. The CDR3 is 15 residues long. The DNA of the CDR3 is TGTGCCAGCAGTTCACGCAGGGGGTCGGGAAACACCATATATTTT. This encodes CASSSRRGSGNTIYF.

This rearrangement joins TRBV3-1 (or the pseudogene TRBV3-2) to TRBJ1-1; 8 bases line up with TRBD1. With V trimmed by 1 base and J by 4 bases, 8 bases remained unmatched. In germline, CDR1 is LGHDT, CDR2 YNNKEL (reference sequence). The CDR3 contains 16 residues. Here the CDR3 reads CASSQVGQDFVTEAFF. The CDR3 DNA reads TGTGCCAGCAGCCAAGTGGGACAGGACTTTGTCACTGAAGCTTTCTTT.

This clone showed up just once. The chain has TRBV24-1 and TRBJ1-4; 9 bases line up with TRBD1. CDR1 and CDR2 (germline): KGHDR, SFDVKD. The CDR3 spans 15 residues. The V segment lost 6 bases and the J segment 8 bases; nucleotides outside the gene matches: 9. CDR3 sequence: CATSTTGTGNEKLFF. The CDR3 bases are TGTGCCACCAGTACAACCGGGACAGGGAACGAAAAACTGTTTTTT.

This sequence joins TRBV23-1 and TRBJ1-5; tentative D call: TRBD1 (6 bases). TRBV23-1 is annotated as an ORF whose role is uncertain. The CDR3 runs to 16 residues. Trimming removed 2 bases from V and 4 bases from J, with 15 bases in between. CDR3 DNA: TGCGCCAGCAGTCAACCGGGGGCGGGGGTGAATCAGCCCCAGCATTTT. Its protein product is CASSQPGAGVNQPQHF.

Regarding this clone: Other DNA sequences in this specimen translate into the identical CDR3. The chain is built from TRBV2 and TRBJ1-1; D might be TRBD1 (6 bases). Deletions cut 6 bases from V and 1 base from J, with 9 bases between. The germline CDR1 and CDR2 sequences are SNHLY and FYNNEI. The CDR3 covers 13 residues. CDR3: CASRAQGNTEAFF. CDR3 coding DNA: TGTGCCAGCAGGGCACAGGGGAACACTGAAGCTTTCTTT.

The chain recombines TRBV19 with TRBJ1-5, with a tentative D call TRBD1 (5 bases). Germline V CDR1 and CDR2: LNHDA, SQIVND (reference sequence). The CDR3 has 15 amino acids. The V gene lost 7 bases and the J gene lost 0 bases, with 13 bases spanning the gap. CDR3 nucleotides: TGTGCCAGTACCTTCCGGGGGTATAGCAATCAGCCCCAGCATTTT. It specifies CASTFRGYSNQPQHF.

The V call is TRBV10-1, the J call TRBJ1-6; D remains ambiguous. V lost 3 bases, J lost 10 bases, and 10 bases lay in between. CDR1 WNHNN and CDR2 SYGVQD come from the germline V gene (reference sequence). This CDR3 is built from 13 residues. CDR3 protein: CASSETVISPLHF. The CDR3 bases are TGCGCCAGCAGTGAAACAGTTATCTCACCCCTCCACTTT.

This clone was counted between two and nine times. J is TRBJ2-2 and V is TRBV29-1; 7 bases fit TRBD1. Germline V gene data show CDR1 as SQVTM and CDR2 as ANQGSEA. The CDR3 extends over 14 amino acids. V trimming: 7 bases; J trimming: 2 bases; junction bases outside the gene matches: 7. Here the CDR3 DNA reads TGCAGCGGAAGACAGGGTCCAAACACCGGGGAGCTGTTTTTT. It is translated as CSGRQGPNTGELFF.

The chain has TRBV3-1 (or the pseudogene TRBV3-2) and TRBJ2-5, with 10 bases lining up with TRBD2. CDR3 size: 17 residues. Trimming removed 4 bases from V and 7 bases from J; junction bases left unmatched: 15. CDR1 is LGHDT and CDR2 is YNNKEL in the germline V gene (reference sequence). DNA for the CDR3: TGTGCCAGCAGCCTGAGGATAGCGGGGGGCACCACTGGGACCCAGTACTTC. Its protein is CASSLRIAGGTTGTQYF.

The chain joins TRBV6-5 to TRBJ2-7; 8 bases are shared with TRBD1. The CDR3 is 13 amino acids. Germline assignment: CDR1 MNHEY and CDR2 SVGAGI. Trimming cost V 7 bases and J 7 bases; bases outside gene matches: 9. CDR3 in DNA: TGTGCCAGCATTCGACAGGGGTTGGGGGAGCAGTACTTC. It is translated as CASIRQGLGEQYF.

The V gene is TRBV6-5, the J gene TRBJ1-3; 9 bases align to TRBD1. CDR3 length: 15 amino acids. Germline V lookup: CDR1 MNHEY, CDR2 SVGAGI. Trimming took 6 bases from V and 2 from J; bases not matched to a gene: 5. The CDR3, as DNA: TGTGCCAGCAGATCAGGGGACAGGGCTGGAAACACCATATATTTT. Protein: CASRSGDRAGNTIYF.

The genes are TRBV24-1 and TRBJ2-5; TRBD1 aligns across 9 bases. The germline CDR1 and CDR2 sequences are KGHDR and SFDVKD. V shed 4 bases and J 5 bases; nucleotides not matched to a gene: 7. There are 15 residues in the CDR3. The CDR3 bases are TGTGCCACCAGTGAACCAACAGGGGGCGAGGAGACCCAGTACTTC. It codes for CATSEPTGGEETQYF.

The rearrangement joins TRBV5-8 to TRBJ1-2; perhaps TRBD1 as D (5 bases). The germline CDR1 and CDR2 sequences are SGHTS and YDEGEE. The CDR3 covers 12 residues. Trimming stripped 7 bases from V and 2 bases from J, with 9 bases between. CDR3 residues: CASRTGNYGYTF. CDR3 DNA sequence: TGTGCCAGCCGCACAGGAAACTATGGCTACACCTTC.

V usage is TRBV27 and J usage is TRBJ2-2; 10 bases line up with TRBD1. Germline V CDR1 and CDR2: MNHEY, SMNVEV (reference sequence). The junction had 9 bases not matched to a gene; V was cut back by 1 base and J by 4 bases. The CDR3 covers 18 residues. The CDR3 nucleotides are TGTGCCAGCAGTTTATTCGTCCGGACAGGGGGACGCACCGGGGAGCTGTTTTTT. The encoded protein is CASSLFVRTGGRTGELFF.

The chain couples TRBV11-2 to TRBJ2-1; TRBD1 aligns across 10 bases. The CDR3 runs 17 residues. CDR1 and CDR2 (germline): SGHAT, FQNNGV. J lost 1 base, V lost 1 base, and 4 bases had no gene match. CDR3 residues: CASSLVRTGGSYNEQFF. In DNA, the CDR3 is TGTGCCAGCAGCTTAGTCAGGACAGGGGGTTCCTACAATGAGCAGTTCTTC. Full variable domain (outside the CDR3, taken from reference TRBV11-2 and TRBJ2-1): EAGVAQSPRYKIIEKRQSVAFWCNPISGHATLYWYQQILGQGPKLLIQFQNNGVVDDSQLPKDRFSAERLKGVDSTLKIQPAKLEDSAVYLCASSLVRTGGSYNEQFFGPGTRLTVL.

This chain connects TRBV10-1 to TRBJ2-6, with D possibly matching TRBD1 (5 bases). The CDR3 has 16 residues. Germline CDR1 and CDR2: WNHNN and SYGVQD (reference sequence). The ends were cut back, 6 bases at V and 0 bases at J, with 12 bases in the middle. The CDR3: CASRLGVLSGANVLTF. The CDR3 DNA follows: TGCGCCAGCAGGTTAGGGGTCCTCTCTGGGGCCAACGTCCTGACTTTC.